In its sample, the clone carrying this TCR beta chain was seen a few times. Its antigen is not identified. Separate cDNA molecules each had unique molecular identifiers attached to them. From the 5' RACE reads, TCRdb called clonotypes with MiXCR, one entry per CDR3 protein. Of 80,000 or so distinct CDR3 sequences listed, more than 13% are singletons. The data originate from a study of early T cells in non-severe SARS-CoV-2 infection. Study as a whole: It was bulk RNA from unsorted whole blood that was sequenced, and the chains were unpaired. General study findings and limits: Anti-spike CD8 responses were favored by VDJdb matching, which missed private and CD4 specificities.

CDR3 length: 15 residues. J was trimmed by 2 bases and V by 7 bases; bases with no gene match: 8. Sequenced material: whole blood. The J gene is TRBJ2-3, the V gene TRBV12-3 or TRBV12-4; 8 bases fit TRBD1. This clonotype was sampled from an adult who was a healthcare worker with PCR-confirmed SARS-CoV-2 infection or an uninfected control (not recorded which). CDR3: CASTAGTGFTDTQYF. CDR3 sequence (DNA): TGTGCCAGCACCGCCGGGACAGGTTTCACAGATACGCAGTATTTT.